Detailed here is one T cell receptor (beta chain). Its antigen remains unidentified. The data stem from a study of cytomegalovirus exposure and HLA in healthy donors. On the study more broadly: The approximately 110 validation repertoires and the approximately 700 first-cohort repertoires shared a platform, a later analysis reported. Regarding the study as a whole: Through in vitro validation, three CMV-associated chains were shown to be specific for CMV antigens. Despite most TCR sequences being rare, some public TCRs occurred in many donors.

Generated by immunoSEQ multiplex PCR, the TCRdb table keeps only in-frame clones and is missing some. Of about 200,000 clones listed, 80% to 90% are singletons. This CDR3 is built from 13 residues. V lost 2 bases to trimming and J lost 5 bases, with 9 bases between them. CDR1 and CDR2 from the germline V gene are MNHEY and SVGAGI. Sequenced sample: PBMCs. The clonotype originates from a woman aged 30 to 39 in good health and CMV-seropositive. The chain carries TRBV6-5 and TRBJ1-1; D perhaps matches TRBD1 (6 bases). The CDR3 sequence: CASSYRQGTEAFF. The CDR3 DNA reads TGTGCCAGCAGTTACCGGCAGGGGACTGAAGCTTTCTTT.